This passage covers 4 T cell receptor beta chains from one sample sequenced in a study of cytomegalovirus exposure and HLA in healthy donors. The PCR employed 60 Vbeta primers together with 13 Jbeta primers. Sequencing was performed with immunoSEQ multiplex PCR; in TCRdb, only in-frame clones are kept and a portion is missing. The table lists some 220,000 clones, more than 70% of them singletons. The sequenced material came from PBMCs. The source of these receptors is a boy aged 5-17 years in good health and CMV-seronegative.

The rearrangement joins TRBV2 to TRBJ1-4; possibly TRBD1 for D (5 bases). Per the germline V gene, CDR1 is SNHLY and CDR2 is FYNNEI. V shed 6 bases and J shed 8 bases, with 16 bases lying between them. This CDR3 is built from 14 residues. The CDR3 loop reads CASRVEGAREKLFF. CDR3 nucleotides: TGTGCCAGCAGGGTAGAAGGGGCGCGGGAAAAACTGTTTTTT.

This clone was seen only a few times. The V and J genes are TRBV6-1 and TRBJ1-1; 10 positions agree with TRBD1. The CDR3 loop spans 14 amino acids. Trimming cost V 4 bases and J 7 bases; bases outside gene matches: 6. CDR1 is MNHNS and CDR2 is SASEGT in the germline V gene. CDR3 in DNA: TGTGCCAGCAGTGGGGACAGGGGACCGGGTGAAGCTTTCTTT. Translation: CASSGDRGPGEAFF.

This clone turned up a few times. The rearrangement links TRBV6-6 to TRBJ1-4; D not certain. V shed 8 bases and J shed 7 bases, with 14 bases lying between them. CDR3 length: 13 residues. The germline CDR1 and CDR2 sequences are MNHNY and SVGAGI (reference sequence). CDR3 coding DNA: TGTGCCAGCTCCTTCATCTCGGGTGAAAAACTGTTTTTT. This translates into CASSFISGEKLFF.

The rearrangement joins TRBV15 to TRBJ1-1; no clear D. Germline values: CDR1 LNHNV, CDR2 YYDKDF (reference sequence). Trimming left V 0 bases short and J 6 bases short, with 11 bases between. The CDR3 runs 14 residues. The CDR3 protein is CATSREQIPAEAFF. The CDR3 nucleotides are TGTGCCACCAGCAGAGAACAGATTCCGGCTGAAGCTTTCTTT.